The TCR beta chain under discussion was sequenced for a study of T cell responses to AZD1222 COVID-19 vaccine. Study results and caveats: After two AZD1222 doses, spike-specific TCR breadth and depth rose versus day 0. The donor cohort was predominantly white British with a female majority, and clonal diversity may have been underestimated. There were vaccine-associated CD4 TCRs across spike, dominant at 160-218 and 743-854.

For this clone: Its antigen is undetermined.

Data came from immunoSEQ multiplex PCR; TCRdb stores just in-frame clones and leaves some out. The sample shows about 98,000 clones, about 91% of them seen only once. The sequencing used peripheral blood, collected on day 0 of MenACWY control vaccination. This receptor was identified in an adult in good health.

The CDR3 is CASSGGGDEQYF. DNA for the CDR3: TGTGCCAGCAGCGGGGGAGGGGACGAGCAGTACTTC. This chain links TRBV9 with TRBJ2-7; 7 positions agree with TRBD2. The germline CDR1 and CDR2 sequences are SGDLS and YYNGEE. The CDR3 is 12 residues long. The V and J ends lost 3 bases and 5 bases, in that order; junction bases with no gene match: 2.